Presented here are 4 T cell receptor beta chains from one specimen sequenced in a study of T cells in Graves' hyperthyroidism and ophthalmopathy. Amplification yielded TCR beta CDR3 regions, with RNA transcripts as the source. A set of HTBI primers served as the primers for a first-round RT-PCR of the TCR CDR3. TCRdb reanalysed the multiplex PCR reads using MiXCR and keeps one entry per CDR3 protein. Altogether under 65,000 distinct CDR3 sequences are present, about 53% being singletons, with the ten largest covering 3% to 4%. Sequenced: blood. The source is an older woman with Graves' ophthalmopathy.

Notes on this clonotype: A read error may explain this, as a much larger clone is one base away. This likely comes from a read error, as the CDR3 has no conserved phenylalanine or tryptophan at its end. This chain joins TRBV28 and TRBJ2-2; TRBD1 is a possible D gene (6 bases). CDR1 is MDHEN, CDR2 SYDVKM, per germline. Trimming left V 8 bases short and J 1 base short, with 11 bases between. CDR3 length equals 14 residues. The CDR3: CASQGTVNTGELFS. The CDR3 DNA follows: TGTGCCAGCCAGGGGACGGTGAACACCGGGGAGCTGTTTTCT.

This clonotype showed up many times. The chain uses TRBV19 and TRBJ1-5, with D hard to call. Trimming took 5 bases from V and 8 from J, leaving 10 bases between them. The CDR3 contains 12 residues. CDR1 is LNHDA, CDR2 SQIVND, per germline (reference sequence). The CDR3 loop is CASSFSGKPQHF. In DNA form, the CDR3 reads TGTGCCAGTAGTTTCTCCGGGAAGCCCCAGCATTTT.

CDR3 amino acids: CASSHRGIAGGFEQYF. In DNA, the CDR3 is TGTGCCAGCAGCCACCGGGGAATAGCGGGAGGATTCGAGCAGTACTTC. The chain has TRBV5-4 and TRBJ2-7, with 10 bases fitting TRBD2. This CDR3 is 16 amino acids long. Germline trimming cut 4 bases from V and 6 bases from J; bases unmatched to any gene: 13. CDR1 and CDR2 (germline): SGHNT, YYREEE (reference sequence).

This clonotype was counted at least ten times. The chain carries TRBV12-3 or TRBV12-4 and TRBJ2-1, with a possible D match to TRBD1 (5 bases). The CDR3 covers 15 residues. V was pared by 4 bases and J by 5 bases, with 15 bases between. The chain's CDR3 is CASSWRQGFNNEQFF. CDR3 bases: TGTGCCAGCAGTTGGCGGCAGGGTTTCAACAATGAGCAGTTCTTC.